The following is a TCR beta chain sequence with its context. As yet, its antigen is unknown. The source of the sample is a study of regulatory T cells in long-lasting Graves disease. Broader study findings: Persistent disease samples used TRBV28, TRBJ1-2 and TRBJ2-5 preferentially.

In building TCR beta libraries, iRepertoire HTBI primers were used together with Arm-PCR of CDR3 regions. One entry per CDR3 protein, called by TCRdb with MiXCR from the multiplex PCR reads. The sample lists fewer than 500,000 distinct CDR3 sequences, about a sixth occurring once. Time point of the sample: newly diagnosed GD, antithyroid drugs for less than 3 months. Construction of the TCR library relied on RNA isolated from PBMCs. The germline V gene encodes CDR1 SGHRS and CDR2 YFSETQ. V lost 3 bases to trimming and J lost 0 bases, with 11 bases between them. This CDR3 is 15 amino acids long. These data also featured in a second study, about T cells in Graves' hyperthyroidism and ophthalmopathy. That paper adds: HTBI primers were used for first-round RT-PCR of the TCR CDR3.

This TCR was sampled from a man in his forties with Graves disease. V usage is TRBV5-1 and J usage is TRBJ2-3, with D possibly called TRBD1 or TRBD2 (5 bases each). The sequencing used peripheral blood mononuclear cells (PBMCs), collected at new diagnosis, from a patient treated with antithyroid drugs. CDR3 in DNA: TGCGCCAGCAGCTCGGGACCCCTTAGCACAGATACGCAGTATTTT. Its translation: CASSSGPLSTDTQYF.